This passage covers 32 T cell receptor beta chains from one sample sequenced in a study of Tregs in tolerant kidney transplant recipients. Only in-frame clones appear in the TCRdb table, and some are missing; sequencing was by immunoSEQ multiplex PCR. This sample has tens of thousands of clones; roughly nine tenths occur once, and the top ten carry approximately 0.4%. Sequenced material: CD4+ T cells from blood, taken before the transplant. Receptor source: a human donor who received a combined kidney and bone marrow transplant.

CDR3 in amino acids: CASSRTYRPGELFF. The DNA of the CDR3 is TGTGCCAGCAGCCGAACGTACAGGCCCGGGGAGCTGTTTTTT. This chain connects TRBV28 to TRBJ2-2, with a possible D match to TRBD1 (5 bases). V lost 6 bases and J lost 6, with 14 bases in between. CDR1 and CDR2 (germline): MDHEN, SYDVKM. This CDR3 is 14 amino acids long.

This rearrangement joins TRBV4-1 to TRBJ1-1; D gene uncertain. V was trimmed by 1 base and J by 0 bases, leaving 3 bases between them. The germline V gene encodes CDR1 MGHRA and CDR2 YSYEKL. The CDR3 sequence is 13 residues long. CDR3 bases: TGCGCCAGCAGCCAAGTCATGAACACTGAAGCTTTCTTT. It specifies CASSQVMNTEAFF.

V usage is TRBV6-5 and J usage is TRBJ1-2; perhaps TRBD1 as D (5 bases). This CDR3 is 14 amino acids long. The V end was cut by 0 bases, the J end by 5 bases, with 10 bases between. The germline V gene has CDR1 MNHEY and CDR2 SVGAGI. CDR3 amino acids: CASSYSRVWYGYTF. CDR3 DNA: TGTGCCAGCAGTTACTCCAGGGTCTGGTATGGCTACACCTTC.

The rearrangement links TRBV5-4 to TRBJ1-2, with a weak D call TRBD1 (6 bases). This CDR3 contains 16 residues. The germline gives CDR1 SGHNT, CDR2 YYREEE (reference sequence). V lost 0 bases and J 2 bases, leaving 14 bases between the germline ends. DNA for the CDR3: TGTGCCAGCAGCTTGGGGGGGGGCGCATTAAACTATGGCTACACCTTC. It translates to CASSLGGGALNYGYTF.

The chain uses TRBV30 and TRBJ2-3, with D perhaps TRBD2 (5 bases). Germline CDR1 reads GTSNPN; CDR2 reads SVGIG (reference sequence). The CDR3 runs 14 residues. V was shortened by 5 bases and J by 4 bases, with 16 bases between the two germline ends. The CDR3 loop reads CAWRPGMSADTQYF. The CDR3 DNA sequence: TGTGCCTGGCGGCCGGGAATGAGCGCAGATACGCAGTATTTT.

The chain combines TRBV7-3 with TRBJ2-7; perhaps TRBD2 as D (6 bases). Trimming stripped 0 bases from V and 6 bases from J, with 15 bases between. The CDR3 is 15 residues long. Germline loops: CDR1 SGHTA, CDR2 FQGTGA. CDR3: CASSLTGGRPGEQYF. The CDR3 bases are TGTGCCAGCAGCTTAACTGGTGGGAGGCCGGGCGAGCAGTACTTC.

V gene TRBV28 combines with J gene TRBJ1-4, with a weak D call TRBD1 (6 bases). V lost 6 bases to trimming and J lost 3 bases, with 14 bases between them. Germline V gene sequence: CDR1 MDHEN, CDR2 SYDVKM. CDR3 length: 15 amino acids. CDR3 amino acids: CASRETGMANEKLFF. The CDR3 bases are TGTGCCAGCAGGGAGACAGGCATGGCTAATGAAAAACTGTTTTTT.

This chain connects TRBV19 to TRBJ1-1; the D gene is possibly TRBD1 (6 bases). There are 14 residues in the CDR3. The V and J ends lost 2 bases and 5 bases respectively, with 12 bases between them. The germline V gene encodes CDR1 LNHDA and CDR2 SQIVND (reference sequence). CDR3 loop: CASSITGPATEAFF. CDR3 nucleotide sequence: TGTGCCAGTAGTATAACAGGGCCGGCGACTGAAGCTTTCTTT. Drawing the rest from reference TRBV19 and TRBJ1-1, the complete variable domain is DGGITQSPKYLFRKEGQNVTLSCEQNLNHDAMYWYRQDPGQGLRLIYYSQIVNDFQKGDIAEGYSVSREKKESFPLTVTSAQKNPTAFYLCASSITGPATEAFFGQGTRLTVV.

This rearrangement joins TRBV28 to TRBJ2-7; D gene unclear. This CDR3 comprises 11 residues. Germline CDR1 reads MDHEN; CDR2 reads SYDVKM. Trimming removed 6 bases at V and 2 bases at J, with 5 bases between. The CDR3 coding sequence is TGTGCCAGCAGCTCAGCCTACGAGCAGTACTTC. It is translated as CASSSAYEQYF. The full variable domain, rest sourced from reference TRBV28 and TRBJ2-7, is DVKVTQSSRYLVKRTGEKVFLECVQDMDHENMFWYRQDPGLGLRLIYFSYDVKMKEKGDIPEGYSVSREKKERFSLILESASTNQTSMYLCASSSAYEQYFGPGTRLTVT.

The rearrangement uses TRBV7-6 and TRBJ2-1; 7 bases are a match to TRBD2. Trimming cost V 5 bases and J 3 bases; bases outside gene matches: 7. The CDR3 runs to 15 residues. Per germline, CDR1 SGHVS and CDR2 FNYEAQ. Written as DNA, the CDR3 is TGTGCCAGCAGCCCGACTAGCCTAATCTACAATGAGCAGTTCTTC. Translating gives CASSPTSLIYNEQFF.

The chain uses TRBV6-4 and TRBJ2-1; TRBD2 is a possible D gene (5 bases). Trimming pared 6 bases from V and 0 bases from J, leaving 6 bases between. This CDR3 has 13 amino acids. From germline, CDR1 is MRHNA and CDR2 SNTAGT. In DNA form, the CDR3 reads TGTGCCAGCAGCGGGGACTCCTACAATGAGCAGTTCTTC. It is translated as CASSGDSYNEQFF.

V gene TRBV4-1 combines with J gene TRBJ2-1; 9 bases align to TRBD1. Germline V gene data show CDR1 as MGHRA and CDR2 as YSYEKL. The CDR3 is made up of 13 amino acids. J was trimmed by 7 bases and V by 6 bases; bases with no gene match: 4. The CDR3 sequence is CASRGQGGNEQFF. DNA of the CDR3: TGCGCCAGCAGGGGACAGGGAGGAAATGAGCAGTTCTTC.

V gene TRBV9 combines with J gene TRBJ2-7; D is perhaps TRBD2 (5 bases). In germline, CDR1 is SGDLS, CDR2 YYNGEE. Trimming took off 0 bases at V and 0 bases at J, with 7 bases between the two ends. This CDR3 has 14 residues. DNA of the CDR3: TGTGCCAGCAGCGTAGATCGGGACTCCTACGAGCAGTACTTC. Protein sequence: CASSVDRDSYEQYF.

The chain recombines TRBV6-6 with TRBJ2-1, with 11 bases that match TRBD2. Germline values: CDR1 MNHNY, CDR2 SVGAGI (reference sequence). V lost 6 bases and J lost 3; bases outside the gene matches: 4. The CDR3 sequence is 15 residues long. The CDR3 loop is CASRPLAGGYNEQFF. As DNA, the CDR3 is TGTGCCAGCAGACCGCTAGCGGGGGGCTACAATGAGCAGTTCTTC.

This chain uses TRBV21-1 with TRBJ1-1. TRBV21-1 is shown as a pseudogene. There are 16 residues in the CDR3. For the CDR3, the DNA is TGTGCCAGCACCGAATGCGACGGGTGCGTTGACACTGAAGCTTTCTTT. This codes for CASTECDGCVDTEAFF.

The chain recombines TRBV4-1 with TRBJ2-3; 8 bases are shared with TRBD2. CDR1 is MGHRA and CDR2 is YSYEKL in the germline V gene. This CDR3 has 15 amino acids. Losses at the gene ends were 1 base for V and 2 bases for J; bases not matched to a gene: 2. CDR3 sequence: CASSQVAGITDTQYF. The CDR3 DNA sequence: TGCGCCAGCAGCCAAGTAGCGGGGATCACAGATACGCAGTATTTT.

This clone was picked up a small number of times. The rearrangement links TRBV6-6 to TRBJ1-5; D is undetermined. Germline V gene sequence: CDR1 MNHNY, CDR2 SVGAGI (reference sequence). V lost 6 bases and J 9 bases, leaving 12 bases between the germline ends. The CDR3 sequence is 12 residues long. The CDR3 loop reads CASSPPQAPQHF. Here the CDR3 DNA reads TGTGCCAGCAGCCCCCCCCAGGCGCCCCAGCATTTT.

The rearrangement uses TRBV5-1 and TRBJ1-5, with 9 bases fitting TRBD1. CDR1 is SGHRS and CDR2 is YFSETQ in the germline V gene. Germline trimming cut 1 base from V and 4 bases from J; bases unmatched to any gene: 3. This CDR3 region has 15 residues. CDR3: CASSLLGTGNQPQHF. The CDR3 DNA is TGCGCCAGCAGCTTGTTGGGGACAGGGAATCAGCCCCAGCATTTT. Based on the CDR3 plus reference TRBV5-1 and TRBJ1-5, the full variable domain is KAGVTQTPRYLIKTRGQQVTLSCSPISGHRSVSWYQQTPGQGLQFLFEYFSETQRNKGNFPGRFSGRQFSNSRSEMNVSTLELGDSALYLCASSLLGTGNQPQHFGDGTRLSIL.

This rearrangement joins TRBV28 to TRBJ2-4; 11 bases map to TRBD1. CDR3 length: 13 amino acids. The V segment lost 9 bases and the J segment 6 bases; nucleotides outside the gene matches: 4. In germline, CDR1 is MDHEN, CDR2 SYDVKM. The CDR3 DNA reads TGTGCCAGGATGGGACAGGGGGTAAACATTCAGTACTTC. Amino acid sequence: CARMGQGVNIQYF.

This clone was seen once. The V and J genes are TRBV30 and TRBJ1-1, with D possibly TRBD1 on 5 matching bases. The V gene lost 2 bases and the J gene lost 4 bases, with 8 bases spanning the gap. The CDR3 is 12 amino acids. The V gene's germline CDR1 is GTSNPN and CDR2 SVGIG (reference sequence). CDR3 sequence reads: CAWSQGVTEAFF. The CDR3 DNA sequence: TGTGCCTGGAGTCAAGGGGTCACTGAAGCTTTCTTT.

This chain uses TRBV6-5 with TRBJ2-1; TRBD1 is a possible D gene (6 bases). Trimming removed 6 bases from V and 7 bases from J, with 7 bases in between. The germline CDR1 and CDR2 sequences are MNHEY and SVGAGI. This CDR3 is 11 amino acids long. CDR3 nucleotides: TGTGCCAGCAGGAGGGGGAATGAGCAGTTCTTC. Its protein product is CASRRGNEQFF.

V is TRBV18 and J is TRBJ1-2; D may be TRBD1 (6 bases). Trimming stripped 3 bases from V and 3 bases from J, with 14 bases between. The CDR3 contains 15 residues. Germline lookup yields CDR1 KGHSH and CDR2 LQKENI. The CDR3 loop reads CASSPNHREYYGYTF. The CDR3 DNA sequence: TGTGCCAGCTCACCCAACCACAGGGAGTACTATGGCTACACCTTC. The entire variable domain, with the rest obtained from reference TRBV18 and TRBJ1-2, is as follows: NAGVMQNPRHLVRRRGQEARLRCSPMKGHSHVYWYRQLPEEGLKFMVYLQKENIIDESGMPKERFSAEFPKEGPSILRIQQVVRGDSAAYFCASSPNHREYYGYTFGSGTRLTVV.

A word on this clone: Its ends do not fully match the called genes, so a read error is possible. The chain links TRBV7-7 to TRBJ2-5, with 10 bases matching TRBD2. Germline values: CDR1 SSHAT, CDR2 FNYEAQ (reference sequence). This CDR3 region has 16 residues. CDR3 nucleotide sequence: TGTGCTAGCAACACCGGGCTAGCGGGAGACCAAGAGACCCAGTACTTC. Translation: CASNTGLAGDQETQYF.

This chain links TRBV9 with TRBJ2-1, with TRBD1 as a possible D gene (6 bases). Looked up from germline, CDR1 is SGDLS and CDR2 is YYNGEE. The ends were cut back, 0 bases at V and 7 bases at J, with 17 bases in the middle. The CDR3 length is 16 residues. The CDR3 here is CASSVDGGPGGNEQFF. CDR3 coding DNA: TGTGCCAGCAGCGTAGATGGGGGCCCGGGTGGGAATGAGCAGTTCTTC. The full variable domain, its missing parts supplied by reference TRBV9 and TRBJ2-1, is DSGVTQTPKHLITATGQRVTLRCSPRSGDLSVYWYQQSLDQGLQFLIQYYNGEERAKGNILERFSAQQFPDLHSELNLSSLELGDSALYFCASSVDGGPGGNEQFFGPGTRLTVL.

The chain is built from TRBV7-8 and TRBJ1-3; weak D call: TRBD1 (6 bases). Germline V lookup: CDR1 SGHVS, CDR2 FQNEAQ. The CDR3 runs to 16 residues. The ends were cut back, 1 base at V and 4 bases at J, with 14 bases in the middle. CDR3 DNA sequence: TGTGCCAGCAGCTTAGAAGGGACAAGGGGAGGAAACACCATATATTTT. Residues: CASSLEGTRGGNTIYF.

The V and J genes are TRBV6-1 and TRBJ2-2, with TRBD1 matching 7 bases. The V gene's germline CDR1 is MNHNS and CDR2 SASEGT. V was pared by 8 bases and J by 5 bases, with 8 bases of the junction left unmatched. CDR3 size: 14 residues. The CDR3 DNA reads TGTGCCAGCCTCCGAGGGGGCGGGACCGGGGAGCTGTTTTTT. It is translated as CASLRGGGTGELFF.

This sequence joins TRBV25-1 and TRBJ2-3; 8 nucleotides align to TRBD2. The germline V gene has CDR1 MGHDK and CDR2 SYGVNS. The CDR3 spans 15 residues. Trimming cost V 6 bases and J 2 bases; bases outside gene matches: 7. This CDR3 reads CASSALAGHTDTQYF. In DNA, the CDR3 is TGTGCCAGCAGCGCCCTAGCGGGTCACACAGATACGCAGTATTTT.

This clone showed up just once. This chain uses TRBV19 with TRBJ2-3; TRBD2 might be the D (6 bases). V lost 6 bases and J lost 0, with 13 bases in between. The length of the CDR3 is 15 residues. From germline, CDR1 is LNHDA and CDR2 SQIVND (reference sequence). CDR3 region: CASRGAGTSTDTQYF. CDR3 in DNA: TGTGCCAGTAGAGGAGCGGGTACTAGCACAGATACGCAGTATTTT.

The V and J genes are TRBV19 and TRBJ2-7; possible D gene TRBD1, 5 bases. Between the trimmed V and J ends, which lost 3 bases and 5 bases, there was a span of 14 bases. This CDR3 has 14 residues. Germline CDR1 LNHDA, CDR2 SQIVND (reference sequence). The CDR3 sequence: CASSMGLAWDEQYF. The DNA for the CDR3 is TGTGCCAGTAGTATGGGGCTGGCATGGGACGAGCAGTACTTC.

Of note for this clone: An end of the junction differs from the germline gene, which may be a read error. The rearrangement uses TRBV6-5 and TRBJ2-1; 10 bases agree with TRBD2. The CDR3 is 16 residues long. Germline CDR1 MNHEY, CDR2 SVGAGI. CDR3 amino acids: CASSHSAGGRYNEQFF. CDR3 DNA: TGTGCCAGCAGTCACTCAGCGGGAGGGCGATACAATGAGCAGTTCTTC.

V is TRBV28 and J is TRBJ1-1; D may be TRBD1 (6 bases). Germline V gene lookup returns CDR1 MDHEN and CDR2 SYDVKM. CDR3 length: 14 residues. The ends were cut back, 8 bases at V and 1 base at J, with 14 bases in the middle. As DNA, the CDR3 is TGTGCCAGCCTACCTTACAGGGAGAACACTGAAGCTTTCTTT. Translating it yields CASLPYRENTEAFF. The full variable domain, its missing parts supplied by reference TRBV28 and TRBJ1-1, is DVKVTQSSRYLVKRTGEKVFLECVQDMDHENMFWYRQDPGLGLRLIYFSYDVKMKEKGDIPEGYSVSREKKERFSLILESASTNQTSMYLCASLPYRENTEAFFGQGTRLTVV.

CDR3 region: CASSFDQGIGGELFF. The CDR3, as DNA: TGTGCCAGCAGTTTCGACCAGGGTATCGGGGGGGAGCTGTTTTTT. The chain couples TRBV28 to TRBJ2-2, with a tentative D call TRBD1 (5 bases). CDR3 length: 15 amino acids. Per the germline V gene, CDR1 is MDHEN and CDR2 is SYDVKM. V lost 3 bases to trimming and J lost 8 bases, with 16 bases between them.